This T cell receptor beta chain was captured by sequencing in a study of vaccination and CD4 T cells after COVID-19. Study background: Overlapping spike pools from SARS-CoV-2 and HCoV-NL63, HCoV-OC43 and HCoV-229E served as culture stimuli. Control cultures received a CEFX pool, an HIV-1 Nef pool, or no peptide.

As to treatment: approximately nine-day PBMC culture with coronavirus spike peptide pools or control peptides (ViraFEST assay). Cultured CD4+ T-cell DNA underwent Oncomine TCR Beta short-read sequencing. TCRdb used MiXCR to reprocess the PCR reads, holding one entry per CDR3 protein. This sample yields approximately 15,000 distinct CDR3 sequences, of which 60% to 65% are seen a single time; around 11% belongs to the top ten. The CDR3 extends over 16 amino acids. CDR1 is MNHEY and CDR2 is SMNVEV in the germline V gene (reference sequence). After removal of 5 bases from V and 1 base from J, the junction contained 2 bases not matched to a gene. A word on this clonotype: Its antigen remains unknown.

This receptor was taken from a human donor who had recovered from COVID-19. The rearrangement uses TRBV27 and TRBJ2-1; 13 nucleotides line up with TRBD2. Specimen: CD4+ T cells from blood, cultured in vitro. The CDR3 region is CASSTSGRVSYNEQFF. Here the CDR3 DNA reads TGTGCCAGCAGTACTAGCGGGAGGGTGTCCTACAATGAGCAGTTCTTC.